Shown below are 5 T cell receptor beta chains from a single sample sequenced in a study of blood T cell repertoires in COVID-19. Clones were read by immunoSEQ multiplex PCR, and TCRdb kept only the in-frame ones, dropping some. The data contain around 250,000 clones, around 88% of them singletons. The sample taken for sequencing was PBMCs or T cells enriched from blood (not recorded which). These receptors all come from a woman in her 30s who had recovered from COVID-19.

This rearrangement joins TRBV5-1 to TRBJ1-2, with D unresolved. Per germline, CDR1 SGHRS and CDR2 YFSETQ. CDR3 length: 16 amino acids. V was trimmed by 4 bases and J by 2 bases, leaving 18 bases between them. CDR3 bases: TGCGCCAGCAGCCCCTTAGGCGGGAGCCCGAACTATGGCTACACCTTC. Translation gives CASSPLGGSPNYGYTF.

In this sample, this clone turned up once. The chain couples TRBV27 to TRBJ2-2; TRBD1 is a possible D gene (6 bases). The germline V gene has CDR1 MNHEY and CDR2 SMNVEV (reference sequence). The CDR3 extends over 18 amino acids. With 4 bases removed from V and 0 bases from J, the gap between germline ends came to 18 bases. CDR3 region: CASSSRGARTANTGELFF. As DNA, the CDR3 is TGTGCCAGCAGTTCCCGAGGAGCCAGGACAGCGAACACCGGGGAGCTGTTTTTT.

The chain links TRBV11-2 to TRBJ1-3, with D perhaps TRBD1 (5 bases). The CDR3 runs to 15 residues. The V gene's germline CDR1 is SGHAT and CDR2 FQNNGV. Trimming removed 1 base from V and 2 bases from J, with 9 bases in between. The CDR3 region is CASSLGGVAGNTIYF. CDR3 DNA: TGTGCCAGCAGCTTAGGGGGGGTTGCTGGAAACACCATATATTTT.

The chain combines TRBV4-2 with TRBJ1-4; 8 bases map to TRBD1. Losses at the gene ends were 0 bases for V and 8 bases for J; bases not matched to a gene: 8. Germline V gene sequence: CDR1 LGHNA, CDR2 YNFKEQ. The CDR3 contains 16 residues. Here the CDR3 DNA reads TGTGCCAGCAGCCAAGAGAACACAGGGGGAGGAGAAAAACTGTTTTTT. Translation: CASSQENTGGGEKLFF.

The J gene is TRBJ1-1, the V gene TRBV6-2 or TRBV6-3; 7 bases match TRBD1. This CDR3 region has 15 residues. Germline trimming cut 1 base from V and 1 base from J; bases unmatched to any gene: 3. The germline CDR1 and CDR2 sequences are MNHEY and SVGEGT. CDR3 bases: TGTGCCAGCAGTTACTTGGGACAGAGGAACACTGAAGCTTTCTTT. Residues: CASSYLGQRNTEAFF.